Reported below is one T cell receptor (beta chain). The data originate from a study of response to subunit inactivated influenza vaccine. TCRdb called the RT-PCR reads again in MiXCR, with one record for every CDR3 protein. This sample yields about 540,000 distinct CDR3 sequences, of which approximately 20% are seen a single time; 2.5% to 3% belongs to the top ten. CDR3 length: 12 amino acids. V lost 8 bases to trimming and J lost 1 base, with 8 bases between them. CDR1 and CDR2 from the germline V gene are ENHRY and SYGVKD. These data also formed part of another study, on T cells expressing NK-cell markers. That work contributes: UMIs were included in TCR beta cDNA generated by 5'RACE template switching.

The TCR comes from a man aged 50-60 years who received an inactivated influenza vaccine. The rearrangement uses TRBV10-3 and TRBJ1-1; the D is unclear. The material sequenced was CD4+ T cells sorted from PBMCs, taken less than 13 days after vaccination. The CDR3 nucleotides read TGTGCCATCGGCGGACCGAACACTGAAGCTTTCTTT. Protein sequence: CAIGGPNTEAFF.